The present TCR beta chain was sequenced within a study of T cell responses to AZD1222 COVID-19 vaccine. Assay: immunoSEQ multiplex PCR; the TCRdb copy retains only in-frame clones and omits some. In the table there are 55,000 to 65,000 clones, 88% of which are singletons. Germline CDR1 and CDR2: SGHAT and FQNNGV. The CDR3 is 13 amino acids. Trimming shortened V by 0 bases and J by 6 bases, and 9 bases separated the two germline ends. Study-level results: AZD1222 recipients seropositive at baseline numbered only five to seven. The sample set comprised mostly white British donors with more females, and clonal diversity was possibly underestimated. Reports say nearly half of spike-specific TCRs go after unmutated variant regions. Recipients of two AZD1222 doses showed rising Spike-specific TCR breadth and depth.

Concerning this clone itself: Its antigen is not identified.

Here the sequenced sample was peripheral blood, taken on day 0 of AZD1222 vaccination. The chain has TRBV11-2 and TRBJ2-7; tentatively, D is TRBD2 (5 bases). This clonotype was obtained from an adult in good health. CDR3 coding DNA: TGTGCCAGCAGCTTAGATGGAGGCCGCGAGCAGTACTTC. It yields the protein CASSLDGGREQYF.